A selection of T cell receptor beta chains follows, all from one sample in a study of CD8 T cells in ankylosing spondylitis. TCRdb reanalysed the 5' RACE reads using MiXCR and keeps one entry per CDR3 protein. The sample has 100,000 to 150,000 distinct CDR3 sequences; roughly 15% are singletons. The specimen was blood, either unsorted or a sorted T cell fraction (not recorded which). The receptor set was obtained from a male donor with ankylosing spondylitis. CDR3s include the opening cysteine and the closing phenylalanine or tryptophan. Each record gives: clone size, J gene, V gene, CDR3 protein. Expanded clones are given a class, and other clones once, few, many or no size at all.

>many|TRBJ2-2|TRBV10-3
CAISGYLGDDTGELFF
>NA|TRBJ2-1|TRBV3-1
CASSQRGDEQFF
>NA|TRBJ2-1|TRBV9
CASSLGGTLYNEQFF
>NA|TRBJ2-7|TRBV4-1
CASSQGGQSEQYF
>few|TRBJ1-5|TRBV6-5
CASSYSVRLSGDSNQPQHF
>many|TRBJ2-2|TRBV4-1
CASSQGRNTGELFF
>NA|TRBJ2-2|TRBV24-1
CATRDNTGELFF
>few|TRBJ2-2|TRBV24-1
CATSDYEGGRTPGSCFF
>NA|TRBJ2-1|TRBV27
CASSLLLADNEQFF
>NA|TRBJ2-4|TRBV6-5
CASSYSGDNIQYF
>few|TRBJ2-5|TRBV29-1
CSAGLGRPQETQYF
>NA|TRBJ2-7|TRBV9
CASSPRDRSYEQYF
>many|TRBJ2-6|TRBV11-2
CASSNWERSSGANVLTF
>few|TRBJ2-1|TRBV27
CATHGTSPYNEQFF
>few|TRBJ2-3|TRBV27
CASGEMTQYF
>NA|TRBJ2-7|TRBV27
CASSEPGQGFYEQYF
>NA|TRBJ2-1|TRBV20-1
CSADHNEQFF
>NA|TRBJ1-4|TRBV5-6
CASSLSGTGYEKLFF
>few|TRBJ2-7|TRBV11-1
CASSLGAGTSGRAIPYEQYF
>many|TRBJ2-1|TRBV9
CASSVALGAECF
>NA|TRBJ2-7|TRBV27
CASSPRGRHYEQYF
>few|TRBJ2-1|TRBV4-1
CASSDRDYPNEQFF
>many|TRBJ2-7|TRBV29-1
CSVEGVPGYSYEQYF
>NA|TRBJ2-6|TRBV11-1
CASSSNRDRGGTGANVLTF
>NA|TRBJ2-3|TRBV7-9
CASSSLSDPTDTQYF
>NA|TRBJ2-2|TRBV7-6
CASSLHRNTGELFF
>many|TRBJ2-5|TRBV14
CASSQGLAGGSNQYF
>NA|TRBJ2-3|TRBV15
CATSRTGGATDTQYF
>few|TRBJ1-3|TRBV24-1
CATLGEQGRGSGNTIYF
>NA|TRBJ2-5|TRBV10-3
CAIFDGRLETQYF
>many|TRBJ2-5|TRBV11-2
CASSNGLLQETQYF
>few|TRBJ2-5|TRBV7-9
CASSLTPGETQYF